This is a list of T cell receptor beta chains from one sample in a study of T cells after posttransplantation cyclophosphamide. Libraries were prepared by immunoSEQ multiplex PCR; TCRdb keeps only in-frame clonotypes and omits some of them. The sample shows about 3,100 clones, none of them appearing just once. Sequences were derived from PBMCs, sampled 84 days after allogeneic stem cell transplant with posttransplant cyclophosphamide. These receptors originate from a female patient in her thirties or forties who received an allogeneic stem cell transplant from a related donor, was CMV-positive, and had no GVHD. Some T cells may originate from the graft donor. The CDR3 runs from the conserved cysteine through the conserved F or W. The D gene is left open where the match is weak. The listing skips clone size in some rows; elsewhere it reads once, few, many or a size class.

>medium-sized|15|.|TRBV19|TRBJ2-6
TGTGCCAGTAGTCCTATCGGCTCTGGGGCCAACGTCCTGACTTTC
CASSPIGSGANVLTF
>many|14|.|TRBV5-1|TRBJ2-2
TGCGCCAGCAGCTTGGCACTGGTAACCGGGGAGCTGTTTTTT
CASSLALVTGELFF
>many|16|TRBD1|TRBV6-2/TRBV6-3|TRBJ1-5
TGTGCCAGCAGCCGGGACAGTCCCACGGTAAATCAGCCCCAGCATTTT
CASSRDSPTVNQPQHF
>.|15|TRBD1|TRBV30|TRBJ1-3
TGTGCCTGGAATGTGGGACAGTGCTCTGGAAACACCATATATTTT
CAWNVGQCSGNTIYF
>many|14|.|TRBV10-3|TRBJ2-2
TGTGCCATCAGTGAGTCTACCGGGGCCGGGGAGCTGTTTTTT
CAISESTGAGELFF
>.|15|TRBD2|TRBV6-1|TRBJ2-7
TGTGCCAGCACCTGGACTAGCGGACCCTACTACGAGCAGTACTTC
CASTWTSGPYYEQYF
>medium-sized|17|.|TRBV27|TRBJ1-5
TGTGCCAGCAGTTTATCAGGCCCCGGGGGAAGCAATCAGCCCCAGCATTTT
CASSLSGPGGSNQPQHF
>many|11|.|TRBV12-3/TRBV12-4|TRBJ1-1
TGTGCCAGCAGTTTTCGTGTTGAAGCTTTCTTT
CASSFRVEAFF
>many|18|TRBD2|TRBV4-1|TRBJ2-7
TGCGCCAGCAGCCAAGAAGGTCCGGAAGCGGGGAGTTTCTACGAGCAGTACTTC
CASSQEGPEAGSFYEQYF
>many|13|.|TRBV6-5|TRBJ2-7
TGTGCCAGCAGTTACTCGACAGGCTACGAGCAGTACTTC
CASSYSTGYEQYF
>many|16|.|TRBV19|TRBJ1-2
TGTGCCAGTAGTCCCCTTTTGGACAGACACAACTATGGCTACACCTTC
CASSPLLDRHNYGYTF
>many|13|TRBD1|TRBV5-1|TRBJ1-4
TGCGCCAGCTCCGGGACAGGGTATGAAAAACTGTTTTTT
CASSGTGYEKLFF
>many|18|TRBD2|TRBV5-4|TRBJ2-3
TGTGCCAGCAGCCCAAAGGTGGCGGGGGGCCGATTCACAGATACGCAGTATTTT
CASSPKVAGGRFTDTQYF
>many|12|.|TRBV2|TRBJ2-7
TGTGCCAGCACTTACAGCTCCTACGAGCAGTACTTC
CASTYSSYEQYF
>many|16|.|TRBV11-3|TRBJ2-2
TGTGCCAGCAGCTCCTCACCGAGGGGCGACACCGGGGAGCTGTTTTTT
CASSSSPRGDTGELFF
>many|14|.|TRBV10-2|TRBJ1-4
TGCGCCAGCAGGTCGGGGGTGTCTAATGAAAAACTGTTTTTT
CASRSGVSNEKLFF
>many|15|TRBD1|TRBV9|TRBJ1-6
TGTGCCAGCAGCGTAGGGACAGGGAAGGACTCACCCCTCCACTTT
CASSVGTGKDSPLHF
>few|16|TRBD1|TRBV4-3|TRBJ2-1
TGCGCCAGCAGCCAAGGAGCGACAGGGACCTACAATGAGCAGTTCTTC
CASSQGATGTYNEQFF
>few|13|.|TRBV5-1|TRBJ2-3
TGCGCCAGCAGCTTGGCACTAAGAGATACGCAGTATTTT
CASSLALRDTQYF
>many|16|.|TRBV9|TRBJ1-5
TGTGCCAGCAGCGTAGAACGGTGGCAGAGGGGGAAGCCCCAGCATTTT
CASSVERWQRGKPQHF
>many|12|.|TRBV7-8|TRBJ2-1
TGTGCCAGCAGCCCCCCCTCGAATGAGCAGTTCTTC
CASSPPSNEQFF
>many|15|TRBD2|TRBV27|TRBJ2-1
TGTGCCAGCAGTTCCTTACTAGCGGTCTACAATGAGCAGTTCTTC
CASSSLLAVYNEQFF
>many|12|.|TRBV2|TRBJ1-1
TGTGCCAGCCTCGGTAGGGTGCCTGAAGCTTTCTTT
CASLGRVPEAFF